The sample holds one count of the clone carrying this T cell receptor (beta chain). What it binds is not known. The record originates from a study of PD-1 blockade in mismatch repair-deficient tumors. Study information: Patients had eleven to twelve mismatch repair-deficient cancer types and were previously treated and progressing.

TCRdb's table, derived via immunoSEQ multiplex PCR, lists solely in-frame clones and lacks some. The data hold 25,000 to 30,000 clones, with less than 85% observed a single time. Every patient had mismatch repair deficiency by PCR or immunohistochemistry. The TCR-sequenced patients were a few responders to pembrolizumab. Study conclusions and caveats: After pembrolizumab, tumor-resident clones rose rapidly, then generally contracted before radiologic responses.

The CDR3 has 14 residues. CDR1 is MNHEY and CDR2 is SVGAGI in the germline V gene. V lost 2 bases, J lost 8 bases, and 13 bases lay in between. This specimen consisted of PBMCs, obtained before pembrolizumab treatment. The chain links TRBV6-5 to TRBJ2-1; no clear D. The receptor was derived from an adult with mismatch repair-deficient cancer. The CDR3 spells CASSYQRTSDEQFF. In nucleotides, the CDR3 is TGTGCCAGCAGTTACCAGCGTACTTCCGATGAGCAGTTCTTC.